This is a list of T cell receptor beta chains from one sample in a study of cytomegalovirus exposure and HLA in healthy donors. TCRdb keeps only in-frame clones here, not all; method: immunoSEQ multiplex PCR. Here the sample table reports 55,000 to 85,000 clones. The sample comprised PBMCs. The receptors were gathered from a female donor in good health and CMV-seropositive. Both conserved end residues are part of each CDR3. A D gene is named only where the DNA matches it firmly.

v_call	d_call	j_call	cdr3_nt	cdr3_aa
TRBV6-1	NA	TRBJ2-7	TGTGCCAGCATAAATCAGGGGTACGAGCAGTACTTC	CASINQGYEQYF
TRBV18	TRBD1	TRBJ1-1	TGTGCCAGCTCACTGGACAGGGTGTTCTCTGAAGCTTTCTTT	CASSLDRVFSEAFF
TRBV5-4	NA	TRBJ1-4	TGTGCCAGCAGCACGTACACAGGGCTTGGTAATGAAAAACTGTTTTTT	CASSTYTGLGNEKLFF
TRBV13	TRBD1	TRBJ2-7	TGTGCCAGCTCGACAGGGAGCGCCTACGAGCAGTACTTC	CASSTGSAYEQYF
TRBV5-1	TRBD1	TRBJ2-1	TGCGCCAGCAGCCCGAAGCCGGGACAGGGGGCGGAAGAGCAGTTCTTC	CASSPKPGQGAEEQFF
TRBV11-2	TRBD1	TRBJ2-2	TGTGCCAGCAGCTTTCGTCCCGGGACAGGGAGCGGGAACACCGGGGAGCTGTTTTTT	CASSFRPGTGSGNTGELFF
TRBV19	NA	TRBJ2-5	TGTGCCAGTAGTATGTATCCAACACAAGAGACCCAGTACTTC	CASSMYPTQETQYF
TRBV27	NA	TRBJ1-3	TGTGCCAGCAGTTTATATGGGGGCCCAGGAAACACCATATATTTT	CASSLYGGPGNTIYF
TRBV5-6	TRBD1	TRBJ2-2	TGTGCCAGCAGCTACGACAGGGGGCTGAACACCGGGGAGCTGTTTTTT	CASSYDRGLNTGELFF
TRBV7-9	TRBD2	TRBJ2-2	TGTGCCAGCAGCCCTGGGACTAGCGTTGACGGGGAGCTGTTTTTT	CASSPGTSVDGELFF
TRBV9	TRBD2	TRBJ2-2	TGTGCCAGCAGCGTAGTGACGGGGGGGCGGACCGGGGAGCTGTTTTTT	CASSVVTGGRTGELFF
TRBV5-1	NA	TRBJ1-2	TGCGCCAGCAGCTTGGCCCAGGGGAGTAATGGCTACACCTTC	CASSLAQGSNGYTF
TRBV19	NA	TRBJ1-5	TGTGCCAGACGGGGAAGCAATCAGCCCCAGCATTTT	CARRGSNQPQHF
TRBV4-3	NA	TRBJ1-6	TGCGCCAGCAGCCAAGAAACAGGCCGGTCGACCCTCCACTTT	CASSQETGRSTLHF
TRBV7-8	TRBD1	TRBJ2-6	TGTGCCAGCAGCTTTACAGGACAGGTCTCTGGGGCCAACGTCCTGACTTTC	CASSFTGQVSGANVLTF
TRBV9	NA	TRBJ1-1	TGTGCCAGCAGCGTAGGCCCGGTAAACACTGAAGCTTTCTTT	CASSVGPVNTEAFF
TRBV7-9	NA	TRBJ1-1	TGTGCCAGCAGCTCGGAGGGGCGGGAAGCTTTCTTT	CASSSEGREAFF
TRBV11-3	NA	TRBJ2-7	TGTGCCAGCAGCTTAGTCGAGTCCGGCGAAGGGGACGAGCAGTACTTC	CASSLVESGEGDEQYF
TRBV4-1	NA	TRBJ2-1	TGCGCCAGCAGCCCGAGGGCCAATGAGCAGTTCTTC	CASSPRANEQFF
TRBV6-1	NA	TRBJ1-5	TGTGCCAGCAGTGAAGCGCCCCGACCAGGTCAGCCCCAGCATTTT	CASSEAPRPGQPQHF
TRBV6-6	TRBD1	TRBJ2-5	TGTGCCAGCAGTTACTCAGGGGGCGGGGAGACCCAGTACTTC	CASSYSGGGETQYF
TRBV29-1	TRBD1	TRBJ2-7	TGCAGCGCCGCGGACAGGGGAGTCTACGAGCAGTACTTC	CSAADRGVYEQYF
TRBV5-1	NA	TRBJ1-1	TGCGCCAGCAGCTTGGGAGACAACATGAACACTGAAGCTTTCTTT	CASSLGDNMNTEAFF
TRBV7-9	TRBD2	TRBJ2-2	TGTGCCAGCAGCTCCGGGACTAGCGGGAGTATTAACACCGGGGAGCTGTTTTTT	CASSSGTSGSINTGELFF
TRBV7-2	NA	TRBJ2-1	TGTGCCAGCAGCTGGTGGCTAGCAAACGGTGAGCAGTTCTTC	CASSWWLANGEQFF
TRBV5-1	TRBD2	TRBJ2-3	TGCGCCAGCAGCTGGAAATCGGGGACTAGCGGGAGGGCTAGCACAGATACGCAGTATTTT	CASSWKSGTSGRASTDTQYF
TRBV10-1	NA	TRBJ2-7	TGCGCCAGCAGTGAATTACCAGTCAGCTACGAGCAGTACTTC	CASSELPVSYEQYF
TRBV5-1	NA	TRBJ2-7	TGCGCCAGCAGCTTGGGACTCTTGTACGAGCAGTACTTC	CASSLGLLYEQYF
TRBV28	TRBD2	TRBJ2-1	TGTGCCAGCAGGGGACAAGGGACTAGCGGATACAATGAGCAGTTCTTC	CASRGQGTSGYNEQFF
TRBV5-1	TRBD2	TRBJ2-1	TGCGCCAGCAGCTTTGCGGGAGTGGAAAATGAGCAGTTCTTC	CASSFAGVENEQFF
TRBV28	NA	TRBJ2-5	TGTGCCAGCAGACGACTAGGCTGGGAGACCCAGTACTTC	CASRRLGWETQYF
TRBV18	NA	TRBJ1-3	TGTGCCAGCTCACCACCTCAGGGAGGAGGAGGAAACACCATATATTTT	CASSPPQGGGGNTIYF
TRBV9	TRBD2	TRBJ2-1	TGTGCCAGCAGCAGTAGCGGGAGGGCCGGGAATGAGCAGTTCTTC	CASSSSGRAGNEQFF
TRBV28	NA	TRBJ2-7	TGTGCCAGCAGCACGCGGGTACCCTACGAGCAGTACTTC	CASSTRVPYEQYF
TRBV6-5	TRBD1	TRBJ2-7	TGTGCCAGCAGACCAGGGGGCTCTCGCGCGTACGAGCAGTACTTC	CASRPGGSRAYEQYF
TRBV6-5	NA	TRBJ1-2	TGTGCCAGCAGTTATGAGTCGGGTGGAGACTATGGCTACACCTTC	CASSYESGGDYGYTF
TRBV23-1	NA	TRBJ2-3	TGCGCCAGCAGTCCAGAAAGGGGCCCTAGCACAGATACGCAGTATTTT	CASSPERGPSTDTQYF
TRBV6-5	NA	TRBJ1-5	TGTGCCAGCAGACGACTCGGCCGTGATCAGCCCCAGCATTTT	CASRRLGRDQPQHF
TRBV18	TRBD1	TRBJ1-6	TGTGCCAGCTCACCACGGATTACGGGACAGAATATCACACCCCTCCACTTT	CASSPRITGQNITPLHF
TRBV6-1	NA	TRBJ2-7	TGTGCCAGCAGTGAAGACTTGGGCAGGGGTTACGAGCAGTACTTC	CASSEDLGRGYEQYF
TRBV6-6	NA	TRBJ2-2	TGTGCCAGCAGAGAGACAGGTCACACCGGGGAGCTGTTTTTT	CASRETGHTGELFF
TRBV18	TRBD1	TRBJ2-3	TGTGCCAGCTCACAAATACAGGGGGCTAGCACAGATACGCAGTATTTT	CASSQIQGASTDTQYF
TRBV6-5	TRBD1	TRBJ1-3	TGTGCCAGCAGTCTTACAGGGGACCCTGGAAACACCATATATTTT	CASSLTGDPGNTIYF
TRBV4-1	TRBD1	TRBJ1-2	TGCGCCAGCAGCCGAACCGGGACAGGAGTTAGTGTCGGTTATGGCTACACCTTC	CASSRTGTGVSVGYGYTF
TRBV19	TRBD2	TRBJ2-3	TGTGCCAGTAAACAGGAAAGACTAGCGGGAGATCTAGATACGCAGTATTTT	CASKQERLAGDLDTQYF
TRBV9	TRBD1	TRBJ2-7	TGTGCCAGCAGCGTCTCGGGACAGGGGCATTACGAGCAGTACTTC	CASSVSGQGHYEQYF
TRBV7-9	TRBD1	TRBJ2-7	TGTGCCAGCAGCCTCGGGACAGCTCCCGCGCACGAGCAGTACTTC	CASSLGTAPAHEQYF